This is a list of T cell receptor beta chains from one sample in a study of T cell responses to AZD1222 COVID-19 vaccine. TCRdb's copy holds only in-frame clones and misses some; the assay was immunoSEQ multiplex PCR. The sample yields approximately 28,000 clones, roughly 90% seen once. The sequencing here drew on peripheral blood, taken 28 days after the second AZD1222 dose. The receptors come from an adult who received the AZD1222 COVID-19 vaccine. Both conserved end residues are trimmed from each CDR3.

J,V,CDR3
TRBJ2-7,TRBV5-1,ASSPKEGTPYEQY
TRBJ2-2,TRBV28,ASSAPGVGGNTGELF
TRBJ1-1,TRBV7-3,ASSLQGANTEAF
TRBJ1-4,TRBV6-5,ASSYVGVGKLF
TRBJ1-5,TRBV28,ASSPRTGPNQPQH
TRBJ1-1,TRBV9,ASSVVGGPTEAF
TRBJ1-5,TRBV30,AWSAMDDQPQH
TRBJ1-2,TRBV4-2,ASSQDREVLT
TRBJ1-2,TRBV25-1,ARTYQQGSANYGYT
TRBJ1-5,TRBV6-2/TRBV6-3,ASSYSGQDKNNQPQH
TRBJ1-1,TRBV5-4,ASSYRTGSNTEAF
TRBJ2-7,TRBV7-2,ASSLDNGGSPYEQY
TRBJ1-1,TRBV7-9,ASSFRTTEAF
TRBJ1-2,TRBV11-2,ASSAVKDRYGYT
TRBJ2-4,TRBV18,ASSPGQGLNIQY
TRBJ1-1,TRBV14,ASSQANRNTEAF
TRBJ2-7,TRBV7-3,ASSPAGQGFEQY
TRBJ2-7,TRBV7-2,ASSPRGGGPSAGYEQY
TRBJ1-1,TRBV3-1/TRBV3-2,ASSPLVANTEAF
TRBJ1-1,TRBV5-1,ASSPGQGTEAF